One and the same sample provided the 27 T cell receptor beta chains below, sequenced in a study of early T cells in non-severe SARS-CoV-2 infection. TCRdb recomputed calls from the 5' RACE reads with MiXCR, one row per CDR3 protein. In the table there are about 48,000 distinct CDR3 sequences, 5.6% of which are singletons. Sequenced: whole blood. These receptors all come from an adult who was a healthcare worker with PCR-confirmed SARS-CoV-2 infection or an uninfected control (not recorded which).

This clonotype occurred many times. V and J are TRBV28 and TRBJ1-2; 8 nucleotides align to TRBD1. CDR1 and CDR2 (germline): MDHEN, SYDVKM. This CDR3 has 12 residues. With 4 bases clipped from V and 5 bases from J, the junction kept 0 bases outside the gene matches. The CDR3 protein is CASSYRGYGYTF. Written as DNA, the CDR3 is TGTGCCAGCAGTTACAGGGGGTATGGCTACACCTTC.

At least ten counts were recorded for this clonotype. The chain uses TRBV15 and TRBJ2-6; the D gene is possibly TRBD2 (6 bases). V was clipped by 3 bases and J by 1 base, with 7 bases between them. This CDR3 comprises 15 residues. Looked up from germline, CDR1 is LNHNV and CDR2 is YYDKDF (reference sequence). CDR3 coding DNA: TGTGCCACCAGCAGCGGAGGGTCTGGGGCCAACGTCCTGACTTTC. As protein: CATSSGGSGANVLTF.

In this sample, this clonotype turned up many times. The CDR3 reads CSVDSGSTNEQFF. CDR3 DNA: TGCAGCGTTGACAGCGGGAGTACCAATGAGCAGTTCTTC. This chain joins TRBV29-1 and TRBJ2-1; 8 bases are a match to TRBD2. Germline lookup yields CDR1 SQVTM and CDR2 ANQGSEA. CDR3 size: 13 residues. The V and J ends lost 3 bases and 6 bases, in that order; junction bases with no gene match: 4.

This sequence joins TRBV5-4 and TRBJ2-5; D might be TRBD1 (7 bases). V shed 4 bases and J shed 4 bases, with 14 bases lying between them. The V gene's germline CDR1 is SGHNT and CDR2 YYREEE (reference sequence). CDR3 length: 14 amino acids. The CDR3 loop is CASSPRQGGETQYF. The CDR3 nucleotides are TGTGCCAGCAGCCCCAGACAGGGAGGAGAGACCCAGTACTTC.

This clonotype was seen ten or more times. The chain employs TRBV28 and TRBJ1-5, with D possibly matching TRBD1 (5 bases). The V gene's germline CDR1 is MDHEN and CDR2 SYDVKM. V lost 8 bases and J 11 bases, leaving 13 bases between the germline ends. CDR3 length: 11 residues. The CDR3 is CASASDRAQHF. The CDR3 DNA sequence: TGTGCCAGCGCAAGTGACAGAGCCCAGCATTTT.

In its sample, this clonotype was seen a few times. V and J are TRBV5-1 and TRBJ2-7; D not certain. V lost 0 bases and J 7 bases, leaving 11 bases between the germline ends. The CDR3 totals 13 residues. Germline V gene data show CDR1 as SGHRS and CDR2 as YFSETQ. The CDR3, as DNA: TGCGCCAGCAGCTTGGGAGAATTGAGGGAGCAGTACTTC. Its translation: CASSLGELREQYF.

This clonotype was seen repeatedly, ten times or more. The chain couples TRBV2 to TRBJ2-7; D ambiguous. This CDR3 has 13 residues. Germline assignment: CDR1 SNHLY and CDR2 FYNNEI. The ends were cut back, 8 bases at V and 7 bases at J, with 18 bases in the middle. The CDR3 loop reads CASLHRKFEEQYF. CDR3 DNA: TGTGCCAGCCTCCACAGAAAATTCGAAGAGCAGTACTTC. The variable domain in full, with the rest retrieved from reference TRBV2 and TRBJ2-7, is EPEVTQTPSHQVTQMGQEVILRCVPISNHLYFYWYRQILGQKVEFLVSFYNNEISEKSEIFDDQFSVERPDGSNFTLKIRSTKLEDSAMYFCASLHRKFEEQYFGPGTRLTVT.

Ten or more counts support this clonotype. The V and J genes are TRBV30 and TRBJ1-3; the D gene is possibly TRBD1 (5 bases). Trimming shortened V by 0 bases and J by 4 bases, and 13 bases separated the two germline ends. This CDR3 region has 15 residues. CDR1 is GTSNPN, CDR2 SVGIG, per germline (reference sequence). The CDR3 DNA follows: TGTGCCTGGAGTGTAAGCGGGGGTCGGGGAAACACCATATATTTT. Protein sequence: CAWSVSGGRGNTIYF.

Only a few counts were recorded for this clonotype. The gene calls are TRBV7-6 and TRBJ2-4; D not certain. V lost 3 bases to trimming and J lost 3 bases, with 12 bases between them. This CDR3 has 15 residues. CDR1 is SGHVS and CDR2 is FNYEAQ in the germline V gene. The CDR3 DNA follows: TGTGCCAGCAGCTTGGCCGACTCGAGCAAAAACATTCAGTACTTC. Translation: CASSLADSSKNIQYF.

This clonotype showed up just a few times. The V call is TRBV7-2, the J call TRBJ2-5, with 10 bases lining up with TRBD1. After removal of 2 bases from V and 4 bases from J, the junction contained 4 bases not matched to a gene. The CDR3 totals 15 residues. CDR1 is SGHTA and CDR2 is FQGNSA in the germline V gene. The CDR3 reads CASSLKGQGRETQYF. CDR3 sequence (DNA): TGTGCCAGCAGCTTAAAGGGACAGGGGCGAGAGACCCAGTACTTC. Using reference TRBV7-2 and TRBJ2-5 for the parts outside the CDR3, the full variable domain is GAGVSQSPSNKVTEKGKDVELRCDPISGHTALYWYRQSLGQGLEFLIYFQGNSAPDKSGLPSDRFSAERTGGSVSTLTIQRTQQEDSAVYLCASSLKGQGRETQYFGPGTRLLVL.

This clonotype showed up many times. In nucleotides, the CDR3 is TGTGCCAGCAGCTCAGTGGGGGGTAGTGGTGAGCAGTTCTTC. It translates to CASSSVGGSGEQFF. The V gene is TRBV7-6, the J gene TRBJ2-1; maybe TRBD2 (6 bases). V shed 4 bases and J shed 9 bases, with 16 bases lying between them. The CDR3 spans 14 residues. The germline V gene encodes CDR1 SGHVS and CDR2 FNYEAQ.

This clonotype was picked up a small number of times. The chain employs TRBV5-1 and TRBJ2-7; D remains ambiguous. With 0 bases removed from V and 4 bases from J, the gap between germline ends came to 23 bases. This CDR3 contains 18 residues. CDR1 is SGHRS, CDR2 YFSETQ, per germline. The CDR3 nucleotides are TGCGCCAGCAGCTTGGCCGGCGCGACCGGACCACAACCATACGAGCAGTACTTC. It encodes CASSLAGATGPQPYEQYF.

This clonotype has at least ten counts. The chain employs TRBV7-2 and TRBJ2-4; D might be TRBD2 (6 bases). The germline gives CDR1 SGHTA, CDR2 FQGNSA. V was trimmed by 5 bases and J by 5 bases, leaving 22 bases between them. The CDR3 runs to 17 residues. CDR3 loop: CASSPRESGGGENIQYF. CDR3 DNA sequence: TGTGCCAGCAGCCCCAGGGAGAGCGGAGGAGGGGAAAACATTCAGTACTTC.

At least ten counts were recorded for this clonotype. The chain uses TRBV6-2 or TRBV6-3 and TRBJ2-1, with TRBD1 identical over 11 bases. Germline CDR1 MNHEY, CDR2 SVGEGT. The CDR3 is 15 residues long. With 2 bases clipped from V and 9 bases from J, the junction kept 6 bases outside the gene matches. The chain's CDR3 is CASSYERTGGSEQFF. The CDR3 DNA is TGTGCCAGCAGTTACGAAAGGACAGGGGGCAGTGAGCAGTTCTTC.

This clonotype was seen at least ten times. Here the CDR3 DNA reads TGTGCCAGCTCACCCACAGGGTCAGGTAGCAATCAGCCCCAGCATTTT. It translates to CASSPTGSGSNQPQHF. The V call is TRBV18, the J call TRBJ1-5; perhaps TRBD1 as D (6 bases). Per the germline V gene, CDR1 is KGHSH and CDR2 is LQKENI. The CDR3 is made up of 16 amino acids. Trimming removed 3 bases from V and 0 bases from J, with 12 bases in between.

A few counts support this clonotype. V and J are TRBV30 and TRBJ1-1, with a weak D call TRBD1 (6 bases). There are 11 residues in the CDR3. The germline V gene encodes CDR1 GTSNPN and CDR2 SVGIG (reference sequence). The V end was cut by 1 base, the J end by 14 bases, with 14 bases between. The CDR3 is CAWSAPGERFF. In nucleotides, the CDR3 is TGTGCCTGGAGTGCCCCAGGGGAAAGATTCTTT.

This clonotype was counted ten times or more. The chain links TRBV27 to TRBJ2-2; D possibly corresponds to TRBD2 (5 bases). CDR1 and CDR2 (germline): MNHEY, SMNVEV (reference sequence). The V end lost 6 bases, the J end lost 0 bases, and 11 bases lay between the germline ends. The CDR3 sequence is 15 residues long. The CDR3 bases are TGTGCCAGCAGACCTAGCATCTCGAACACCGGGGAGCTGTTTTTT. Amino acid sequence: CASRPSISNTGELFF.

In DNA form, the CDR3 reads TGTGCCAGCATCAATGTTCTCGACACCGGGGAGCTGTTTTTT. It codes for CASINVLDTGELFF. V gene TRBV12-3 or TRBV12-4 combines with J gene TRBJ2-2; D gene ambiguous. This CDR3 contains 14 residues. Between the trimmed V and J ends, which lost 7 bases and 3 bases, there was a span of 12 bases.

The chain combines TRBV14 with TRBJ1-1; TRBD1 might be the D (6 bases). V gave up 0 bases and J gave up 11 bases, with 10 bases separating them. Germline V gene sequence: CDR1 SGHDN, CDR2 FVKESK. The CDR3 extends over 12 amino acids. Here the CDR3 reads CASSQDFRGAFF. In DNA, the CDR3 is TGTGCCAGCAGCCAAGATTTCAGGGGCGCTTTCTTT.

This clonotype was observed at least ten times. The V and J genes are TRBV7-2 and TRBJ1-5, with TRBD1 matching over 8 bases. This CDR3 has 15 amino acids. The germline CDR1 and CDR2 sequences are SGHTA and FQGNSA. V shed 5 bases, J shed 1 base, and the junction held 4 bases outside the gene matches. CDR3 DNA sequence: TGTGCCAGCAGCAGGGACAGGACCAGCAATCAGCCCCAGCATTTT. Residues: CASSRDRTSNQPQHF.

Ten or more counts support this clonotype. The chain uses TRBV15 and TRBJ1-2; the D is unclear. V was trimmed by 0 bases and J by 6 bases, leaving 8 bases between them. The CDR3 sequence is 13 residues long. CDR1 and CDR2 from the germline V gene are LNHNV and YYDKDF (reference sequence). The CDR3 sequence is CATSRDGVDGYTF. DNA of the CDR3: TGTGCCACCAGCAGAGATGGGGTAGATGGCTACACCTTC.

This clonotype was picked up many times. The chain joins TRBV20-1 to TRBJ1-2; D is ambiguous. V lost 3 bases and J lost 8, with 13 bases in between. The CDR3 is 12 amino acids. Germline-derived CDR1 and CDR2 are DFQATT and SNEGSKA (reference sequence). This chain's CDR3 is CSASPFPGGYTF. As DNA, the CDR3 is TGCAGTGCTAGCCCTTTTCCGGGAGGCTACACCTTC.

There are a few counts of this clonotype. The rearrangement links TRBV6-6 to TRBJ1-3; tentatively, D is TRBD1 (6 bases). This CDR3 region has 17 residues. Deletions cut 2 bases from V and 0 bases from J, with 14 bases between. Germline CDR1 is MNHNY and CDR2 is SVGAGI (reference sequence). For the CDR3, the DNA is TGTGCCAGCAGTTACGGGGTAGGGGGACACTCTGGAAACACCATATATTTT. Its protein is CASSYGVGGHSGNTIYF.

The chain links TRBV11-2 to TRBJ1-6, with 8 bases lining up with TRBD1. Germline CDR1 and CDR2: SGHAT and FQNNGV. This CDR3 region has 14 residues. The V and J ends lost 1 base and 11 bases, in that order; junction bases with no gene match: 4. The CDR3 is CASSLGGTGTPLHF. DNA for the CDR3: TGTGCCAGCAGCTTAGGCGGGACAGGAACACCCCTCCACTTT.

At least ten counts were recorded for this clonotype. The rearrangement uses TRBV7-2 and TRBJ2-2; 10 bases agree with TRBD2. The V segment lost 2 bases and the J segment 4 bases; nucleotides outside the gene matches: 4. This CDR3 has 16 residues. Germline-derived CDR1 and CDR2 are SGHTA and FQGNSA. This CDR3 reads CASSLRVAGGTGELFF. CDR3 in DNA: TGTGCCAGCAGCTTAAGGGTAGCGGGGGGCACCGGGGAGCTGTTTTTT.

This clonotype was picked up many times. The rearrangement joins TRBV19 to TRBJ2-1, with 7 bases matching TRBD2. The V and J ends lost 7 bases and 3 bases, in that order; junction bases with no gene match: 12. Germline CDR1 reads LNHDA; CDR2 reads SQIVND (reference sequence). The CDR3 spans 16 residues. The CDR3 is CASTAGAPSLYNEQFF. CDR3 DNA: TGTGCCAGTACCGCGGGAGCCCCGTCCCTCTACAATGAGCAGTTCTTC.

In its sample, this clonotype was seen many times. The CDR3 sequence is CSASRQGDHQPQHF. In DNA form, the CDR3 reads TGCAGTGCTAGTCGTCAGGGGGACCATCAGCCCCAGCATTTT. The rearrangement links TRBV20-1 to TRBJ1-5, with 7 nucleotides matching TRBD1. The J segment lost 5 bases and the V segment lost 3 bases, leaving 7 bases of the junction unmatched. The CDR3 spans 14 residues. Looked up from germline, CDR1 is DFQATT and CDR2 is SNEGSKA (reference sequence).